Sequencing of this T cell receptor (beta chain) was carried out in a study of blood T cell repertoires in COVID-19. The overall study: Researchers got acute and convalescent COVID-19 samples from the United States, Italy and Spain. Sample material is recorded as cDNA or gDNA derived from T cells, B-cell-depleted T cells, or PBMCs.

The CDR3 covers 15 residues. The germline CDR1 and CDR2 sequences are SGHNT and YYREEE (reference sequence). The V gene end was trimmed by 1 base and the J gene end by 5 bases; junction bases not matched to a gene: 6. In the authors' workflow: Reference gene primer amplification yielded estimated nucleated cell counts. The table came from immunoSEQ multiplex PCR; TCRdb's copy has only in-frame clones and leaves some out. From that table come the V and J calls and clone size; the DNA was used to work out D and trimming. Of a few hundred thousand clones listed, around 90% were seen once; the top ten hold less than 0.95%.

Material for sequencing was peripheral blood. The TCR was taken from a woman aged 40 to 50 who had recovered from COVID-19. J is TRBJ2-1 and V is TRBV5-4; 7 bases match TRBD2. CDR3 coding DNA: TGTGCCAGCAGCTTGACTAGCGCCTTCCACAATGAGCAGTTCTTC. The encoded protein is CASSLTSAFHNEQFF.